This T cell receptor (beta chain) is from a study of a mutant IDH1 vaccine in newly diagnosed glioma. At the level of the study: The treated population exhibited a male proportion of about 62%, a female proportion of about 38%, and a mean age of approximately 42 years. Week 35 brought visit V12, which was followed by visit V13 at week 47.

Profiled with immunoSEQ multiplex PCR; TCRdb holds only in-frame clones, not every one. Of fewer than 35,000 clones in the sample, more than 75% were seen once. For this clone: Antigen: not known.

Documented time point: week 35, safety follow-up. The investigators gave 300 ug of mutant IDH1 20-mer peptide in each vaccine dose, together with topical imiquimod. New WHO grade 3 or 4 IDH1-mutant, ATRX-lost astrocytomas were present in all donors. CDR1 MRHNA and CDR2 SNTAGT come from the germline V gene. The CDR3 is 15 residues long. V dropped 0 bases and J dropped 0 bases, with 7 bases sitting between them. Overall study results and limits: Shifts in the top peripheral T cell clonotypes seemed unrelated to pseudoprogression.

The chain is built from TRBV6-4 and TRBJ2-3; D uncertain. The specimen was PBMCs, collected from a glioma patient whose treatment included an IDH1 peptide vaccine. The TCR sequence derives from a man younger than 45 with glioma. As DNA, the CDR3 is TGTGCCAGCAGTGACTCAGCCGGAAGCACAGATACGCAGTATTTT. Protein product: CASSDSAGSTDTQYF.